This T cell receptor (beta chain) was identified during a study of T-cell memory formation after mild COVID-19. Findings of the study overall: Clones from the second wave (peaking day 37) had unconfirmed SARS-CoV-2 specificity. Mainly CM and EM harbored the contracting CD4+ clones; mainly EMRA harbored the CD8+ ones.

The CDR3 is 13 amino acids. Trimming removed 5 bases from V and 3 bases from J, with 11 bases in between. This clonotype was picked up a small number of times. What it binds is not known. TCRdb passed the 5' RACE reads through MiXCR, listing each CDR3 protein once. The sample has under 250,000 distinct CDR3 sequences; more than 8% are singletons. Input material: PBMCs or a T cell subset sorted from them (not recorded which). The chain recombines TRBV12-3 or TRBV12-4 with TRBJ2-7; D may match TRBD1 or TRBD2 (5 bases each). The TCR sequence derives from a man aged 18 to 30 who had mild COVID-19 (a few samples of this study predate the infection). Cell type and time point are not known. The CDR3 here is CASSHGTLYEQYF. The CDR3 coding sequence is TGTGCCAGCAGTCACGGGACCCTCTACGAGCAGTACTTC.